The present T cell receptor beta chain was sequenced within a study of OX40 agonist ivuxolimab in advanced cancers. Method: immunoSEQ multiplex PCR; TCRdb's copy keeps in-frame clones and lacks some. In the table there are approximately 65,000 clones, roughly 84% of which are singletons. Baseline, cycle 4 day 1, and cycle 7 day 1 were the blood sampling points. This clone was observed a few times. CDR1 is GTSNPN, CDR2 SVGIG, per germline (reference sequence). V dropped 3 bases and J dropped 10 bases, with 12 bases sitting between them. CDR3 length equals 11 residues. The chain employs TRBV30 and TRBJ1-1; possibly TRBD1 for D (6 bases). The material sequenced was CD4+ or CD8+ T cells sorted from blood, taken in a trial of the OX40 agonist ivuxolimab. The clonotype comes from an adult with an advanced solid tumor such as melanoma, head and neck, liver or kidney cancer. CDR3 sequence reads: CAWSGGVGAFF. Written as DNA, the CDR3 is TGTGCCTGGAGCGGGGGCGTCGGAGCTTTCTTT.